The clone carrying this T cell receptor beta chain was recorded a few times. Antigen specificity is unknown. The source of the sample is a study of blood T cells in healthy people across ages. Study-wide findings and caveats: In the absence of known donor CMV status, changes in expanded clonotypes were possibly confounded.

A J-beta primer mix and a sample-barcoded 5' primer were used in a second PCR of about 7 to 12 cycles. A template-switch adaptor with 12 random nucleotides tagged each cDNA molecule. TCRdb re-derived calls from the 5' RACE reads in MiXCR, one entry per CDR3 protein. The sample yields roughly 790,000 distinct CDR3 sequences, roughly 45% seen once. V shed 1 base and J shed 4 bases, with 12 bases lying between them. The CDR3 loop spans 15 amino acids. CDR1 and CDR2 from the germline V gene are SGHDT and YYEEEE. Peripheral blood was drawn, approximately 9.4 milliliters per donor. The authors isolated at least 6.5 million PBMCs per sample.

Sequenced input: blood. J is TRBJ2-1 and V is TRBV5-6, with D possibly TRBD2 on 5 matching bases. This receptor was taken from a woman aged 60-75 years in good health. The CDR3 DNA is TGTGCCAGCAGCTTGAGGGATCGACTATACAATGAGCAGTTCTTC. As protein: CASSLRDRLYNEQFF. The entire variable domain, with the rest obtained from reference TRBV5-6 and TRBJ2-1, is as follows: DAGVTQSPTHLIKTRGQQVTLRCSPKSGHDTVSWYQQALGQGPQFIFQYYEEEERQRGNFPDRFSGHQFPNYSSELNVNALLLGDSALYLCASSLRDRLYNEQFFGPGTRLTVL.